The 19 T cell receptor beta chains listed next were all sequenced from one sample in a study. TCRdb called the RT-PCR reads again in MiXCR, with one record for every CDR3 protein. Here the sample spans thousands of distinct CDR3 sequences, roughly 92% being singletons. Specimen: memory CD4+ T cells from blood. Receptor source: a female donor in good health, serving as a healthy control.

This clonotype appeared a single time. This beta chain came through as a stray read in a library set up for alpha chains, and its size says little. V and J are TRBV11-2 and TRBJ2-3; TRBD2 aligns across 13 bases. Germline CDR1 reads SGHAT; CDR2 reads FQNNGV. This CDR3 is 18 amino acids long. Germline trimming cut 5 bases from V and 1 base from J; bases unmatched to any gene: 9. CDR3 loop: CASSVTSGRARGTDTQYF. CDR3 bases: TGTGCCAGCAGCGTTACTAGCGGGAGGGCCAGGGGCACAGATACGCAGTATTTT.

In the case of this clonotype: Within a library made for alpha chains, this beta chain is off target, and its count is uninformative. The CDR3 sequence is CSAPLTGSSSKQPQHF. The DNA of the CDR3 is TGCAGTGCCCCCCTTACAGGGTCCTCCTCGAAACAGCCCCAGCATTTT. The rearrangement uses TRBV20-1 and TRBJ1-5, with a weak D call TRBD1 (6 bases). V lost 6 bases to trimming and J lost 7 bases, with 25 bases between them. CDR1 and CDR2 from the germline V gene are DFQATT and SNEGSKA (reference sequence). There are 16 residues in the CDR3.

This clonotype was seen a single time. The library was built for alpha chains, so this beta chain is an off-target read and its size means little. The CDR3, as DNA: TGCAGTGCTAGGGATCACAGGGGTTACTACGAGCAGTACTTC. Its translation: CSARDHRGYYEQYF. The V call is TRBV20-1, the J call TRBJ2-7; 7 nucleotides align to TRBD1. The germline gives CDR1 DFQATT, CDR2 SNEGSKA (reference sequence). The junction had 8 bases not matched to a gene; V was cut back by 3 bases and J by 3 bases. This CDR3 spans 14 amino acids.

Details on this clonotype: This beta chain is a stray sequence in a library constructed for alpha chains; its clone size is not meaningful. This chain uses TRBV27 with TRBJ1-2; no clear D. There are 12 residues in the CDR3. Germline CDR1 reads MNHEY; CDR2 reads SMNVEV (reference sequence). V was pared by 4 bases and J by 5 bases, with 8 bases between. The CDR3 DNA is TGTGCCAGCAGTTCCCAGAATTATGGCTACACCTTC. Residues: CASSSQNYGYTF.

As to this clonotype: Being off target in a library aimed at alpha chains, this beta chain has a size of little meaning. The V call is TRBV12-3 or TRBV12-4, the J call TRBJ2-7; 7 bases match TRBD1. CDR3 size: 13 residues. After removal of 7 bases from V and 5 bases from J, the junction contained 8 bases not matched to a gene. CDR3 bases: TGTGCCAGCACCCACGAGGGGGCGAACGAGCAGTACTTC. Its translation: CASTHEGANEQYF.

A note on this clonotype: Found in a library prepared for alpha chains, this beta chain is an off-target read, and its abundance has little meaning. Here the CDR3 DNA reads TGCGCCAGCAGCTTGGGCGGGATGTCCTACAATGAGCAGTTCTTC. Translation: CASSLGGMSYNEQFF. V is TRBV5-1 and J is TRBJ2-1; possibly TRBD2 for D (6 bases). This CDR3 spans 15 amino acids. Trimming took 0 bases from V and 1 from J, leaving 8 bases between them. CDR1 is SGHRS, CDR2 YFSETQ, per germline.

As for this clonotype: The library was designed around alpha chains, so this beta chain is a stray read whose abundance carries little weight. V usage is TRBV20-1 and J usage is TRBJ2-7; 7 nucleotides agree with TRBD2. Germline V gene data show CDR1 as DFQATT and CDR2 as SNEGSKA (reference sequence). Unmatched junction bases numbered 8, after V lost 5 bases and J lost 4 bases. The CDR3 length is 13 residues. The CDR3 DNA reads as TGCAGTGCTGCCTCGGGAGGCACTTACGAGCAGTACTTC. Protein: CSAASGGTYEQYF.

Concerning this clonotype itself: This beta chain came through as a stray read in a library set up for alpha chains, and its size says little. The chain couples TRBV7-8 to TRBJ2-2; 10 nucleotides align to TRBD2. The germline gives CDR1 SGHVS, CDR2 FQNEAQ. This CDR3 region has 14 residues. The ends lost 5 bases at V and 8 bases at J; junction bases unmatched: 5. The CDR3 is CASSALAGVGELFF. In DNA, the CDR3 is TGTGCCAGCAGCGCCCTAGCGGGAGTGGGGGAGCTGTTTTTT.

Note on this clonotype: This beta chain lies outside the target of a library built for alpha chains; its clone size means little. This sequence joins TRBV7-2 and TRBJ1-1; TRBD1 matches 9 bases. The germline CDR1 and CDR2 sequences are SGHTA and FQGNSA. V lost 3 bases to trimming and J lost 9 bases; unmatched junction nucleotides: 2. CDR3 length: 12 amino acids. In DNA form, the CDR3 reads TGTGCCAGCAGCTTCGGACAGGGGCAAGCTTTCTTT. The encoded protein is CASSFGQGQAFF.

Concerning this clonotype: Since it is a stray read in a library aimed at alpha chains, this beta chain has a size that is not meaningful. V and J are TRBV6-1 and TRBJ2-7; 11 bases match TRBD2. V gave up 5 bases and J gave up 0 bases; unmatched junction bases: 3. There are 15 residues in the CDR3. Germline CDR1 MNHNS, CDR2 SASEGT. CDR3 in amino acids: CASSKGLAASYEQYF. In DNA form, the CDR3 reads TGTGCCAGCAGTAAGGGACTAGCGGCCTCCTACGAGCAGTACTTC.

This clonotype was recorded once. This beta chain represents an off-target read in a library built for alpha chains; its size is of limited meaning. The chain couples TRBV27 to TRBJ1-2, with 8 bases identical to TRBD1. Germline-derived CDR1 and CDR2 are MNHEY and SMNVEV (reference sequence). The V and J ends lost 3 bases and 4 bases, in that order; junction bases with no gene match: 10. The CDR3 sequence is 16 residues long. This CDR3 reads CASSFAGQDGGYGYTF. CDR3 DNA: TGTGCCAGCAGTTTTGCGGGACAGGATGGAGGCTATGGCTACACCTTC.

Comment on this clonotype: As an off-target read in a library built for alpha chains, this beta chain has a frequency of little significance. The chain is built from TRBV5-1 and TRBJ1-5; no firm D call. Germline V gives CDR1 SGHRS, CDR2 YFSETQ. The length of the CDR3 is 14 residues. V lost 0 bases and J 6 bases, leaving 10 bases between the germline ends. The CDR3 here is CASSLGSESQPQHF. The CDR3 region has the DNA TGCGCCAGCAGCTTGGGGTCAGAGAGTCAGCCCCAGCATTTT.

A word on this clonotype: A library made for alpha chains picked up this beta chain off target, so its size means little. The chain joins TRBV5-1 to TRBJ1-2; 10 bases align to TRBD1. There are 14 residues in the CDR3. V dropped 4 bases and J dropped 6; count of bases not matched to a gene: 6. In germline, CDR1 is SGHRS, CDR2 YFSETQ. The CDR3 loop reads CASSTTGTGDGYTF. The CDR3 DNA reads as TGCGCCAGCAGCACTACCGGGACAGGGGATGGCTACACCTTC.

About this clonotype: A library made for alpha chains picked up this beta chain off target, so its size means little. The V and J genes are TRBV20-1 and TRBJ2-4; the D is unclear. Germline V CDR1 and CDR2: DFQATT, SNEGSKA (reference sequence). V gave up 2 bases and J gave up 1 base, with 15 bases separating them. This CDR3 has 16 amino acids. The CDR3 protein is CSARQSFDQAKNIQYF. The CDR3 nucleotides are TGCAGTGCTAGACAGTCCTTCGACCAGGCCAAAAACATTCAGTACTTC.

With respect to this clonotype: For a library built for alpha chains, this beta chain is a stray read; little rests on its size. The chain links TRBV20-1 to TRBJ2-3; TRBD2 agrees at 8 bases. The CDR3 sequence is 14 residues long. The germline V gene encodes CDR1 DFQATT and CDR2 SNEGSKA (reference sequence). V lost 5 bases, J lost 0 bases, and 4 bases stayed unmatched. The CDR3 DNA is TGCAGTGCTGGAGCGGGAGTAAGCACAGATACGCAGTATTTT. It encodes CSAGAGVSTDTQYF.

This clonotype was recorded only once. As an off-target read in a library built for alpha chains, this beta chain has a frequency of little significance. The V gene is TRBV5-1, the J gene TRBJ2-7, with D perhaps TRBD1 (7 bases). Germline CDR1 and CDR2: SGHRS and YFSETQ. The CDR3 sequence is 13 residues long. With 5 bases removed from V and 3 bases from J, the gap between germline ends came to 12 bases. For the CDR3, the DNA is TGCGCCAGCAGGCGGGGACAGAGCTACGAGCAGTACTTC. It encodes CASRRGQSYEQYF.

For this clonotype: This beta chain turned up in a library designed for alpha chains; as an off-target read, its abundance says little. This sequence joins TRBV28 and TRBJ2-7; D possibly corresponds to TRBD2 (7 bases). CDR1 MDHEN and CDR2 SYDVKM come from the germline V gene. Between the trimmed V and J ends, which lost 6 bases and 3 bases, there was a span of 21 bases. The CDR3 is made up of 16 amino acids. CDR3 coding DNA: TGTGCCAGCAGCTGGGGGGGCAGGGGCCTCATCTACGAGCAGTACTTC. This codes for CASSWGGRGLIYEQYF. The variable domain in full, with the rest retrieved from reference TRBV28 and TRBJ2-7, is DVKVTQSSRYLVKRTGEKVFLECVQDMDHENMFWYRQDPGLGLRLIYFSYDVKMKEKGDIPEGYSVSREKKERFSLILESASTNQTSMYLCASSWGGRGLIYEQYFGPGTRLTVT.

Of note for this clonotype: A library made for alpha chains picked up this beta chain off target, so its size means little. The rearrangement uses TRBV6-5 and TRBJ2-7, with D unresolved. Germline assignment: CDR1 MNHEY and CDR2 SVGAGI. V lost 4 bases and J 1 base, leaving 8 bases between the germline ends. The CDR3 covers 13 residues. This CDR3 is CASSSGESYEQYF. As DNA, the CDR3 is TGTGCCAGCAGTTCCGGTGAATCCTACGAGCAGTACTTC.

This clonotype came up once. Within a library made for alpha chains, this beta chain is off target, and its count is uninformative. J is TRBJ1-2 and V is TRBV12-3 or TRBV12-4; weak D call: TRBD1 (5 bases). The CDR3 extends over 12 amino acids. Trimming removed 3 bases from V and 7 bases from J, with 9 bases in between. CDR3 nucleotide sequence: TGTGCCAGCAGTTTGCGGGGCTTTGGCTACACCTTC. The encoded protein is CASSLRGFGYTF.